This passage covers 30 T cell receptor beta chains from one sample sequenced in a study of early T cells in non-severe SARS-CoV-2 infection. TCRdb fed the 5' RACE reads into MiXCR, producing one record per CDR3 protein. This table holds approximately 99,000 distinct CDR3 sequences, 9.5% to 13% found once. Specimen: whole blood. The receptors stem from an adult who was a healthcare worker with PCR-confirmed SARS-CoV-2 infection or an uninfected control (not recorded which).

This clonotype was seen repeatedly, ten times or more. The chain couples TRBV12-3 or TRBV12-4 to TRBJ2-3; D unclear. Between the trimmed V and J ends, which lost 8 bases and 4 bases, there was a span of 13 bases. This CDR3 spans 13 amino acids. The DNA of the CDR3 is TGTGCCAGCGGGGATCGGGCTTCAGATACGCAGTATTTT. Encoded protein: CASGDRASDTQYF.

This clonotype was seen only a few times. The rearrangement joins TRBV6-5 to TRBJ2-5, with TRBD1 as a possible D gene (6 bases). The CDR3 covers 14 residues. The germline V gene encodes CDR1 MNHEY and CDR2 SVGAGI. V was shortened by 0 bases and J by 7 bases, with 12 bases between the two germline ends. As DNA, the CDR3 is TGTGCCAGCAGTTACTCTGACAGGACGGGGACCCAGTACTTC. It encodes CASSYSDRTGTQYF.

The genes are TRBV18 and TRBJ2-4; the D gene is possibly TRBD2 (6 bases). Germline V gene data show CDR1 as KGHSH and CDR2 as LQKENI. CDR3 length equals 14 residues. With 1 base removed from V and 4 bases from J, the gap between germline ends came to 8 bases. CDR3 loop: CASSPQSGKNIQYF. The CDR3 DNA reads TGTGCCAGCTCACCACAAAGCGGGAAAAACATTCAGTACTTC.

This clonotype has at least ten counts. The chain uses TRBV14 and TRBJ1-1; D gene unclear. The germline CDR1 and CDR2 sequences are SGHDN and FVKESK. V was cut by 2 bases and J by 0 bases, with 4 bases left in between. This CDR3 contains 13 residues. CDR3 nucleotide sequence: TGTGCCAGCAGCCAACTACTGAACACTGAAGCTTTCTTT. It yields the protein CASSQLLNTEAFF.

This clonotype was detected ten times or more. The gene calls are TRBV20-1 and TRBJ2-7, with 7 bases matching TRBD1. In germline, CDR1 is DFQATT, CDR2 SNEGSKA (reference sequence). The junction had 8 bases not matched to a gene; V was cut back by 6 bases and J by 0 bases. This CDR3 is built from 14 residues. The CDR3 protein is CSARSGTASYEQYF. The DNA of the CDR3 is TGCAGTGCCCGCTCAGGGACAGCCTCCTACGAGCAGTACTTC.

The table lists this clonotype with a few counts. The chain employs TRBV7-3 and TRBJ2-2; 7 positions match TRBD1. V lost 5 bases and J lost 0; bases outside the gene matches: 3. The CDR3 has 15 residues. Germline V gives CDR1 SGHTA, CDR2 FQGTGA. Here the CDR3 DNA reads TGTGCCAGCAGCCAGGGGACAGCGAACACCGGGGAGCTGTTTTTT. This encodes CASSQGTANTGELFF.

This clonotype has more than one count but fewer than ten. The CDR3 coding sequence is TGTGCCATCAGTGAGTGGACAGCCAGCTCCTATAATTCACCCCTCCACTTT. Amino acids: CAISEWTASSYNSPLHF. The chain joins TRBV10-3 to TRBJ1-6; D may be TRBD1 (6 bases). The V and J ends lost 1 base and 0 bases respectively, with 10 bases between them. The germline V gene encodes CDR1 ENHRY and CDR2 SYGVKD. This CDR3 has 17 residues.

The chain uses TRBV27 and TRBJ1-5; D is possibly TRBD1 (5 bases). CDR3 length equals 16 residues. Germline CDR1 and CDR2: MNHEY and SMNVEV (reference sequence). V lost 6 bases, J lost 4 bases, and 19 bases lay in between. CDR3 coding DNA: TGTGCCAGCAGATCCCCCGGGACGGATCCAAATCAGCCCCAGCATTTT. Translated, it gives CASRSPGTDPNQPQHF.

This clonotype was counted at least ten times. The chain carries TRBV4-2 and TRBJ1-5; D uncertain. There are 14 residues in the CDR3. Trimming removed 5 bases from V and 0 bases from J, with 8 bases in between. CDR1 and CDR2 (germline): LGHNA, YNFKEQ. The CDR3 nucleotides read TGTGCCAGCAGCACCTTCGGTAGCAATCAGCCCCAGCATTTT. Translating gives CASSTFGSNQPQHF.

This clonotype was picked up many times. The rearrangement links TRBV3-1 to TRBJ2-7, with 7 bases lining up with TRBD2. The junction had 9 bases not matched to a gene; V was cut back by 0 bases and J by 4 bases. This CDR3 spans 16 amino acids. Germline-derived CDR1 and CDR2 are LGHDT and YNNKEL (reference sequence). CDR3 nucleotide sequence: TGTGCCAGCAGCCAAGATCTTCGGACTAGTAGTTACGAGCAGTACTTC. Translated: CASSQDLRTSSYEQYF.

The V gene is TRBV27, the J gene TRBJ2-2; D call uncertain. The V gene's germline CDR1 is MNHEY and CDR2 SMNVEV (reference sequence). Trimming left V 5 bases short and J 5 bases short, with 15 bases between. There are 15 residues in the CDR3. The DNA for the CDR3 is TGTGCCAGCAGTACTGACCAGTTAAGGACCGGGGAGCTGTTTTTT. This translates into CASSTDQLRTGELFF.

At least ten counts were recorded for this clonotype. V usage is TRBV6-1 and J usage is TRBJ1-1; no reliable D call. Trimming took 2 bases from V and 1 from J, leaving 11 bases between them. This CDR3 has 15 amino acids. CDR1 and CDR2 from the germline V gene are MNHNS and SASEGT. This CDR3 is CASSERSASNTEAFF. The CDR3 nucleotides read TGTGCCAGCAGTGAAAGGTCAGCCTCGAACACTGAAGCTTTCTTT.

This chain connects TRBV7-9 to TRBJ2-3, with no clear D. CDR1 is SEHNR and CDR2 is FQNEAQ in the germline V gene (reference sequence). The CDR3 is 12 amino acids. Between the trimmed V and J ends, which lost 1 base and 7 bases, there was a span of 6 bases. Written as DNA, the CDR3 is TGTGCCAGCAGCTTAGAAGAGAATACGCAGTATTTT. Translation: CASSLEENTQYF.

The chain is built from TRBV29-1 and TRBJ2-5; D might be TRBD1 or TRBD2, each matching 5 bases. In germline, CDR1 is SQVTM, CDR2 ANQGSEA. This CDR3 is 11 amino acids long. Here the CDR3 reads CSLGPGETQYF. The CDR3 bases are TGCAGTCTGGGGCCGGGGGAGACCCAGTACTTC. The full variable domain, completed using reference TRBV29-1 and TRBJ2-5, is SAVISQKPSRDICQRGTSLTIQCQVDSQVTMMFWYRQQPGQSLTLIATANQGSEATYESGFVIDKFPISRPNLTFSTLTVSNMSPEDSSIYLCSLGPGETQYFGPGTRLLVL.

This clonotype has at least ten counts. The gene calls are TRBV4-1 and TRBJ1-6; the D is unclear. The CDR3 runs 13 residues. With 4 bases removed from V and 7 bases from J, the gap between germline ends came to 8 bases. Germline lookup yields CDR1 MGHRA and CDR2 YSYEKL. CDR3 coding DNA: TGCGCCAGCAGCCGTAGCGGGAATTCACCCCTCCACTTT. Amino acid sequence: CASSRSGNSPLHF.

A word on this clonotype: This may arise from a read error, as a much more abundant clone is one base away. This CDR3 is CTSSPLQDSYEQYF. In DNA form, the CDR3 reads TGTACCAGCTCACCGTTACAGGACTCCTACGAGCAGTACTTC. The chain combines TRBV18 with TRBJ2-7; the D gene is possibly TRBD1 (5 bases). CDR1 is KGHSH and CDR2 is LQKENI in the germline V gene. This CDR3 spans 14 amino acids.

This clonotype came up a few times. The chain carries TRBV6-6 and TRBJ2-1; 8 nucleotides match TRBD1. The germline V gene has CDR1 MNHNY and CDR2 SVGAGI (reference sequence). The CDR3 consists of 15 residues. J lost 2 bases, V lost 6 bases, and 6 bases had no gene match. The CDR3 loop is CASRPDRGPYNEQFF. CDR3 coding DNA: TGTGCCAGCAGACCTGACAGGGGCCCCTACAATGAGCAGTTCTTC.

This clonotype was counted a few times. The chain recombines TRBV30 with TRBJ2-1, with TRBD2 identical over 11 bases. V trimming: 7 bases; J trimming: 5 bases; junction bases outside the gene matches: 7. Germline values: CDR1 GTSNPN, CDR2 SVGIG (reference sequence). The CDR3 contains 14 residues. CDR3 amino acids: CASTSGRIHNEQFF. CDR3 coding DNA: TGTGCCTCCACTAGCGGGAGAATCCACAATGAGCAGTTCTTC.

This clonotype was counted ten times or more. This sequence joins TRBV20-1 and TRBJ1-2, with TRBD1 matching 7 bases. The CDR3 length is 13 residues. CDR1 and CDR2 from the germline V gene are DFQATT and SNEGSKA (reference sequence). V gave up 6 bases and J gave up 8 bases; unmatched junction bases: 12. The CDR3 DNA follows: TGCAGTGCGAGACGACAGGGTCTTGGGGGCTACACCTTC. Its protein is CSARRQGLGGYTF.

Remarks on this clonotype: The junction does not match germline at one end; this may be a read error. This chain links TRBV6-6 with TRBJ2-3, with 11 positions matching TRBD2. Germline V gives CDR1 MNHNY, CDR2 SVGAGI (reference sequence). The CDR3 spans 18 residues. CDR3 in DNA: TGTGCCAGCACCAAAGTTAAGGGACTAGCGGTTAGCACAGATTCGCAGTATTTT. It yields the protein CASTKVKGLAVSTDSQYF.

The CDR3 DNA reads as TGTGCCATCAGTGAGCCAGGACAGGGAAGGATCACTGAAGCTTTCTTT. This gives the protein CAISEPGQGRITEAFF. V and J are TRBV10-3 and TRBJ1-1, with 8 bases fitting TRBD1. The CDR3 runs to 16 residues. Unmatched junction bases numbered 9, after V lost 2 bases and J lost 4 bases. Germline values: CDR1 ENHRY, CDR2 SYGVKD.

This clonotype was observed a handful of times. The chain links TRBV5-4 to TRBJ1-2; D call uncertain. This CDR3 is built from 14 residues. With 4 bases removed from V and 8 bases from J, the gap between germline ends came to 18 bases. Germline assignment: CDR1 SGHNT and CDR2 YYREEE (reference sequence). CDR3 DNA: TGTGCCAGCAGCCGACCTCCTGAGGGAGGCGGCTACACCTTC. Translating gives CASSRPPEGGGYTF.

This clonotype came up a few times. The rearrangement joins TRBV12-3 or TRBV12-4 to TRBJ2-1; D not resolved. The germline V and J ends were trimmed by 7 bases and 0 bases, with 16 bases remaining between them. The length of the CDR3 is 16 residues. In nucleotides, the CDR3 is TGTGCCAGCACCTTGGGTCAGATTAGCTCCTACAATGAGCAGTTCTTC. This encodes CASTLGQISSYNEQFF.

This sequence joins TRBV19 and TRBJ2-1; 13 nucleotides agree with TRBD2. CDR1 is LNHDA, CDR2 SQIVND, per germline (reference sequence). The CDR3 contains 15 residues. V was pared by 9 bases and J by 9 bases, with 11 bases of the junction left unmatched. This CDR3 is CASKMGLAGPGEQFF. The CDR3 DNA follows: TGTGCCAGCAAAATGGGACTAGCGGGACCGGGTGAGCAGTTCTTC.

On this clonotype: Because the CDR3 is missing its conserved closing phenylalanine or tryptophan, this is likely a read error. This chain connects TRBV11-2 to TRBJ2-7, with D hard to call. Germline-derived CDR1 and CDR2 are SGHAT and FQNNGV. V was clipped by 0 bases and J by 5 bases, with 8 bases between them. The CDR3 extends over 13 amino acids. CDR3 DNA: TGTGCCAGCAGCTTAGATCCCCCCCACGAGCAGTACCTC. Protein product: CASSLDPPHEQYL.

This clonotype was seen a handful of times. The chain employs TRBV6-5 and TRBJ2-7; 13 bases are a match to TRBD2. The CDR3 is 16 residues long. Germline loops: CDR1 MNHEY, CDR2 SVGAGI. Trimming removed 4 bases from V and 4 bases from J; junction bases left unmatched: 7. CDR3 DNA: TGTGCCAGCAGTTCCATAAGGACTAGCGGGAGTTACGAGCAGTACTTC. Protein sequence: CASSSIRTSGSYEQYF.

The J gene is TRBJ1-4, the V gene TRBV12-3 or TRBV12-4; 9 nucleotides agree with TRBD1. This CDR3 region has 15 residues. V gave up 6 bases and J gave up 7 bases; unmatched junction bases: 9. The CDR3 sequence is CASSLTGGGAEKLFF. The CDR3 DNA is TGTGCCAGCAGCCTGACAGGGGGGGGTGCTGAAAAACTGTTTTTT.

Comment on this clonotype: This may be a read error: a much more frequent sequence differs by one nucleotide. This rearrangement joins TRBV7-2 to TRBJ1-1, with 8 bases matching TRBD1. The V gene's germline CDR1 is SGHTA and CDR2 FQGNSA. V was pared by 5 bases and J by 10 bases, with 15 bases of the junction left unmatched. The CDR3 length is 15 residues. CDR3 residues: CASSPEADRANGAFF. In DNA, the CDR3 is TGTGCCAGCAGCCCGGAAGCGGACAGGGCGAATGGAGCTTTCTTT.

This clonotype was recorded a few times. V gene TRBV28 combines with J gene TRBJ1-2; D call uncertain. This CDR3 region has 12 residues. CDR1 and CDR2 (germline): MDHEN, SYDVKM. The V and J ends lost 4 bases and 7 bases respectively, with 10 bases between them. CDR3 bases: TGTGCCAGCAGTTCCCCAGGACTTGGCTACACCTTC. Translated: CASSSPGLGYTF.

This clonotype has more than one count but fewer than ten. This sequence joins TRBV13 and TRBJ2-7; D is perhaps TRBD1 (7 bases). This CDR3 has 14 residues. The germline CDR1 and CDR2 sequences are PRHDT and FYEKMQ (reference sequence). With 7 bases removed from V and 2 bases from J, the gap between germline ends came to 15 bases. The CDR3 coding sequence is TGTGCCAGCACCACCAGGGGGGCCACCTACGAGCAGTACTTC. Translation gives CASTTRGATYEQYF. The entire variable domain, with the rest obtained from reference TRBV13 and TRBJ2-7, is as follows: AAGVIQSPRHLIKEKRETATLKCYPIPRHDTVYWYQQGPGQDPQFLISFYEKMQSDKGSIPDRFSAQQFSDYHSELNMSSLELGDSALYFCASTTRGATYEQYFGPGTRLTVT.